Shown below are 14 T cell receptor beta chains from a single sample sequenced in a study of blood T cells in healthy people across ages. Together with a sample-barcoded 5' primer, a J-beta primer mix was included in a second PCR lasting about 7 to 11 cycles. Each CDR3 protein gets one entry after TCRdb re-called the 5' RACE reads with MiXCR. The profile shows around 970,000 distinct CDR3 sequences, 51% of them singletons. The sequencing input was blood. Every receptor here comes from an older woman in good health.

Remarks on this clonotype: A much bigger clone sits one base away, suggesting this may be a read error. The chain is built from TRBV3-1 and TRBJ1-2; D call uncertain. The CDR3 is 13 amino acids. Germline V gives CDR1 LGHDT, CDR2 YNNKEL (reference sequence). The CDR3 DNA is TGTGCCAGCAGTCCTCAAGGTACCTATGGCTGCACCTTC. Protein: CASSPQGTYGCTF.

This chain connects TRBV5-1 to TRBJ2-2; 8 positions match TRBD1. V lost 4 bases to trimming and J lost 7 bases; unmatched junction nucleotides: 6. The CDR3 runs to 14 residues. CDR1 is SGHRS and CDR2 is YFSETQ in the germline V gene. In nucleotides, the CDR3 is TGCGCCAGCAGCGGGTGGACAGGGATCGGGGAGCTGTTTTTT. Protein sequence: CASSGWTGIGELFF. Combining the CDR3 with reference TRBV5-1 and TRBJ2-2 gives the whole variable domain KAGVTQTPRYLIKTRGQQVTLSCSPISGHRSVSWYQQTPGQGLQFLFEYFSETQRNKGNFPGRFSGRQFSNSRSEMNVSTLELGDSALYLCASSGWTGIGELFFGEGSRLTVL.

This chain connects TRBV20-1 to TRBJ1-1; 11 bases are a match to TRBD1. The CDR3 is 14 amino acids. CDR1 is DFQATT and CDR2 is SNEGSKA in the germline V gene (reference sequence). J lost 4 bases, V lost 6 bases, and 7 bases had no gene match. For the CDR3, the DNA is TGCAGTGCCGGGACAGGGGGTATGGGCACTGAAGCTTTCTTT. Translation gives CSAGTGGMGTEAFF.

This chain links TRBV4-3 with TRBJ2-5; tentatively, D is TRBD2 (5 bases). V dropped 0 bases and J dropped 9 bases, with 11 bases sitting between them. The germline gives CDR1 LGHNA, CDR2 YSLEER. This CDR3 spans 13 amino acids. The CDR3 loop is CASSQDRWESQYF. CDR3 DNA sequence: TGCGCCAGCAGCCAAGATAGGTGGGAGTCCCAGTACTTC.

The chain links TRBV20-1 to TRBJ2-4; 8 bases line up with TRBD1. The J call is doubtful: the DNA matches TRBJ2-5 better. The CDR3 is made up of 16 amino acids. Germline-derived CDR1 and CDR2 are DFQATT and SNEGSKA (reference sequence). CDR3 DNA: TGCAGTGCTGACTACGGGACAGGAGCTTTCCAAGAGACCCAGTACTTC. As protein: CSADYGTGAFQETQYF.

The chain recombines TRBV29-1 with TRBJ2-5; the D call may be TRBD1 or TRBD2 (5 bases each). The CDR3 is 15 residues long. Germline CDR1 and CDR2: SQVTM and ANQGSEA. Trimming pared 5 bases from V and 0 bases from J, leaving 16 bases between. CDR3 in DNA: TGCAGCGTTCGTATCGGGACCAGGTACCAAGAGACCCAGTACTTC. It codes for CSVRIGTRYQETQYF.

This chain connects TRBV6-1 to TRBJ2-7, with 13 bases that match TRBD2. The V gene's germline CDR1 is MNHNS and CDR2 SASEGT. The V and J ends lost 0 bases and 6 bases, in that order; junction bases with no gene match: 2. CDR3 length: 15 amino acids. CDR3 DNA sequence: TGTGCCAGCAGTGAAGCACTAGCGGGAGGGAGCGAGCAGTACTTC. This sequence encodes CASSEALAGGSEQYF.

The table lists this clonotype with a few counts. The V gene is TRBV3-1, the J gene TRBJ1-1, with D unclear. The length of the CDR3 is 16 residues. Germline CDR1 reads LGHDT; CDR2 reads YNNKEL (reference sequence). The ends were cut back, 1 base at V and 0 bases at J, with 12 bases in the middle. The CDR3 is CASSQAYRALNTEAFF. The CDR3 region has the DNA TGTGCCAGCAGCCAAGCCTACAGAGCCTTGAACACTGAAGCTTTCTTT.

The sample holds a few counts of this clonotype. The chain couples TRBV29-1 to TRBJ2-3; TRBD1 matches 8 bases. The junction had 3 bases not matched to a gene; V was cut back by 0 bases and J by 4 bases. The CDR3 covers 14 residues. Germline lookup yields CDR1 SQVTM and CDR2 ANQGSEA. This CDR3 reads CSVEDRGRPDTQYF. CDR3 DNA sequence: TGCAGCGTTGAAGACAGGGGGCGCCCAGATACGCAGTATTTT.

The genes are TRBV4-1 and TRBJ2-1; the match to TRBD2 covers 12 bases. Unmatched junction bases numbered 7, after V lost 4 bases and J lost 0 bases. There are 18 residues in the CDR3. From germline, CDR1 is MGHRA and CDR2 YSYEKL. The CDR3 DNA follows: TGCGCCAGCAGCCTGACCGGGACTAGCGGGTCCTCCTACAATGAGCAGTTCTTC. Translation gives CASSLTGTSGSSYNEQFF.

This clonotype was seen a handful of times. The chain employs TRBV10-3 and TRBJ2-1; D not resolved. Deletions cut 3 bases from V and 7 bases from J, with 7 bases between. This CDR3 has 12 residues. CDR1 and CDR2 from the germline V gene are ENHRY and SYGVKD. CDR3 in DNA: TGTGCCATCAGTGATCCTCGGAATGAGCAGTTCTTC. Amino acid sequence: CAISDPRNEQFF.

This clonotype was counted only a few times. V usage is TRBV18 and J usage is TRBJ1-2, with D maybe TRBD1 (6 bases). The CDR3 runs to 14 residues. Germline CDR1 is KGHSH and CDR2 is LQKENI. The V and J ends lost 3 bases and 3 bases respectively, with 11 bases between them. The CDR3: CASSPTGFDYGYTF. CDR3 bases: TGTGCCAGCTCACCTACAGGGTTCGACTATGGCTACACCTTC.

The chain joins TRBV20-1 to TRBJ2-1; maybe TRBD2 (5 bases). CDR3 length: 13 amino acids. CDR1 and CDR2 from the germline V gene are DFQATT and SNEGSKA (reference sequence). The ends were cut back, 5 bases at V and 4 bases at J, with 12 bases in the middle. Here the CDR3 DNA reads TGCAGTGCTCCCGGCCGGGAATACAATGAGCAGTTCTTC. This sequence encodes CSAPGREYNEQFF.

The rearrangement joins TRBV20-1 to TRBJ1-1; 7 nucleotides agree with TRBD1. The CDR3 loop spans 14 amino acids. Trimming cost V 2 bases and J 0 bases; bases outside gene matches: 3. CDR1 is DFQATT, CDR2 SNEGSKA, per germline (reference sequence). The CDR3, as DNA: TGCAGTGCTAGACCGGGACAGATGAACACTGAAGCTTTCTTT. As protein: CSARPGQMNTEAFF.